The T cell receptor (beta chain) described here comes from a study of Tregs in tolerant kidney transplant recipients. Whole-study results and caveats: No direct test of biological reproducibility was done here. Validation in larger populations is needed because few patients were studied. Some patients' samples used different primers over time, so nucleotide sequences weren't comparable.

Generated by immunoSEQ multiplex PCR, the TCRdb table keeps only in-frame clones and is missing some. Of roughly 80,000 clones detected, roughly 91% appear once; the ten largest clones hold approximately 1.4%. The nonmyeloablative bone marrow transplants came from related graft donors, with transient mixed chimerism. Unstimulated Tregs (CD4+CD25+CD127-) and CD4+CD25- non-Tregs were sorted from PBMCs. Details on this clone: Its antigen is undetermined.

This CDR3 spans 16 amino acids. Germline lookup yields CDR1 SGHDN and CDR2 FVKESK. Trimming removed 4 bases from V and 7 bases from J; junction bases left unmatched: 6. The rearrangement links TRBV14 to TRBJ2-2; 13 nucleotides agree with TRBD2. The sequence derives from a human patient who received a combined kidney and bone marrow transplant. Some T cells may be provided by the graft donor. The sequences come from CD4+ T cells from blood (PBMCs), collected 24 months after the transplant. CDR3 region: CASSPLAGGPDGELFF. The CDR3 DNA is TGTGCCAGCAGCCCACTAGCGGGAGGGCCTGACGGGGAGCTGTTTTTT.